By frequency, the clone carrying this T cell receptor (beta chain) registers medium-sized (0.01 to 0.1%). This sample was included in a study of T cells expressing NK-cell markers. For each CDR3 protein, TCRdb gives one entry from its re-call of the 5' RACE reads, without DNA. This sample contains nearly 8,000 distinct CDR3 sequences. Sequences were obtained from blood T cells: a sorted CD56 or NKG2C T cell subset, CD4+ or CD8+ T cells, or bulk PBMC T cells (not recorded which). The TCR originated in a man between 18 and 35 years old in good health.

The CDR3 sequence: CASSAEGRETQYF. The chain links TRBV7-9 to TRBJ2-5; the TCRdb D gene call, TRBD1, has no DNA to confirm it. The CDR3 is 13 residues long. Germline V gene data show CDR1 as SEHNR and CDR2 as FQNEAQ (reference sequence).